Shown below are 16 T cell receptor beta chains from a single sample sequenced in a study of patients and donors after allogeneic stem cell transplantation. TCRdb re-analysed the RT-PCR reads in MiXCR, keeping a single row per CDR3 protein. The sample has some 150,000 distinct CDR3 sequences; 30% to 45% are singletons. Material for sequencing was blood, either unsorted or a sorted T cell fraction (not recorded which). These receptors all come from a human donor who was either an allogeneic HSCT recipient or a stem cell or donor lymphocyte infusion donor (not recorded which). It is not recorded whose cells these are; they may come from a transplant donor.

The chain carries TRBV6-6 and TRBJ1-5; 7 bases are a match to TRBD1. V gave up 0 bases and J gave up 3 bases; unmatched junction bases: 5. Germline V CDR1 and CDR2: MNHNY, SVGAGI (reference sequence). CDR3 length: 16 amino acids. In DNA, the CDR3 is TGTGCCAGCAGTTACTCGGGACAGCGACTCAATCAGCCCCAGCATTTT. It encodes CASSYSGQRLNQPQHF.

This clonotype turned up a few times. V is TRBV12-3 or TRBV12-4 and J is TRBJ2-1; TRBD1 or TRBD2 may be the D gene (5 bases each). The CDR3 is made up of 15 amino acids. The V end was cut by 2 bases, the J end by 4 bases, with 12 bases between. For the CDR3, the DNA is TGTGCCAGCAGTTTAACTGGGGACCCATACAATGAGCAGTTCTTC. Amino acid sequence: CASSLTGDPYNEQFF.

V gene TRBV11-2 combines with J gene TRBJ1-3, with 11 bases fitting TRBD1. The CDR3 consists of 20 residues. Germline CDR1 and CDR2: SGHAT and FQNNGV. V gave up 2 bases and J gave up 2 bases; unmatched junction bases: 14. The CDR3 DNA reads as TGTGCCAGCAGCTTACCCCGGGGGACAGGGGGTGCTTACCCTGGAAACACCATATATTTT. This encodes CASSLPRGTGGAYPGNTIYF. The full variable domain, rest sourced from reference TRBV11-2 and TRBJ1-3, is EAGVAQSPRYKIIEKRQSVAFWCNPISGHATLYWYQQILGQGPKLLIQFQNNGVVDDSQLPKDRFSAERLKGVDSTLKIQPAKLEDSAVYLCASSLPRGTGGAYPGNTIYFGEGSWLTVV.

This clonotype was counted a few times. CDR3: CSVEMGLAGAQFF. The CDR3 DNA sequence: TGCAGCGTTGAAATGGGACTAGCGGGAGCACAGTTCTTC. This chain joins TRBV29-1 and TRBJ2-1, with 14 bases matching TRBD2. This CDR3 is built from 13 residues. Germline lookup yields CDR1 SQVTM and CDR2 ANQGSEA. V was pared by 2 bases and J by 13 bases, with 4 bases of the junction left unmatched.

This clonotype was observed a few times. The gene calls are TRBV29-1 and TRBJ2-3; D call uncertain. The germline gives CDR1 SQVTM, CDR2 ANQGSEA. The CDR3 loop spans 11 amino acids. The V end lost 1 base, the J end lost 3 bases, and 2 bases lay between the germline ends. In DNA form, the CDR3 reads TGCAGCGTTGAAGGGACAGATACGCAGTATTTT. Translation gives CSVEGTDTQYF.

The CDR3 here is CASSGSRGTQYF. For the CDR3, the DNA is TGTGCCAGCAGCGGGTCCCGTGGGACCCAGTACTTC. The V call is TRBV7-9, the J call TRBJ2-5; D not certain. Germline values: CDR1 SEHNR, CDR2 FQNEAQ (reference sequence). Trimming pared 5 bases from V and 7 bases from J, leaving 11 bases between. This CDR3 has 12 residues.

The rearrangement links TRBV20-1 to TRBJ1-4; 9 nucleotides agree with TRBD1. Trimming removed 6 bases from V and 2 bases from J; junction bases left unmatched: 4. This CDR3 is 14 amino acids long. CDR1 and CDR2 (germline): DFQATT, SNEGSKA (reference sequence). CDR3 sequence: CSAMDRGTNEKLFF. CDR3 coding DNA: TGCAGTGCCATGGACAGGGGTACTAATGAAAAACTGTTTTTT.

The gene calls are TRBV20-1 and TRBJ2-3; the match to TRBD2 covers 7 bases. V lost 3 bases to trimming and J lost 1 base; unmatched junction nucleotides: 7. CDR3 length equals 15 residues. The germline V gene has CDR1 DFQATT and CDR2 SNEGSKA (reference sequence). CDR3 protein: CSASHLGRGTDTQYF. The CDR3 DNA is TGCAGTGCTAGCCATTTGGGGAGGGGCACAGATACGCAGTATTTT.

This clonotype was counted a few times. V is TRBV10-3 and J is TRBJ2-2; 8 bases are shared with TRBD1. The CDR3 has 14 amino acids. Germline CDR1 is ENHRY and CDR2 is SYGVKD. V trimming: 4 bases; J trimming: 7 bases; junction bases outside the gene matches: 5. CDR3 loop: CAISGSRGHGELFF. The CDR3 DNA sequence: TGTGCCATCAGTGGTTCCAGGGGGCACGGGGAGCTGTTTTTT.

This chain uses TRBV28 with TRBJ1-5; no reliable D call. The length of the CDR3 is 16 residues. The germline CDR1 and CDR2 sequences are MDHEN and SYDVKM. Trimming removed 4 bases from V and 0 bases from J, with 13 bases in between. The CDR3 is CASSSSDGPSNQPQHF. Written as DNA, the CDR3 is TGTGCCAGCAGTTCCTCGGACGGCCCTAGCAATCAGCCCCAGCATTTT.

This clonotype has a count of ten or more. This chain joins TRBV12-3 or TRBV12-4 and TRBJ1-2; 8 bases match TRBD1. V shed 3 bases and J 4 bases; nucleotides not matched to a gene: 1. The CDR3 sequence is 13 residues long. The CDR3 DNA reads TGTGCCAGCAGTTTGGGACAGGCCTATGGCTACACCTTC. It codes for CASSLGQAYGYTF.

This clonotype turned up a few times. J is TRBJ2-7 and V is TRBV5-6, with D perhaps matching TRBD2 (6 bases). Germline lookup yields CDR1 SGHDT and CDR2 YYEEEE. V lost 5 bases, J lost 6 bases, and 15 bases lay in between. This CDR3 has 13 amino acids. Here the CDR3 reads CASRYGTFSEQYF. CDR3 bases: TGTGCCAGCAGGTACGGGACTTTCTCCGAGCAGTACTTC. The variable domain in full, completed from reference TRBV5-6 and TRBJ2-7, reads DAGVTQSPTHLIKTRGQQVTLRCSPKSGHDTVSWYQQALGQGPQFIFQYYEEEERQRGNFPDRFSGHQFPNYSSELNVNALLLGDSALYLCASRYGTFSEQYFGPGTRLTVT.

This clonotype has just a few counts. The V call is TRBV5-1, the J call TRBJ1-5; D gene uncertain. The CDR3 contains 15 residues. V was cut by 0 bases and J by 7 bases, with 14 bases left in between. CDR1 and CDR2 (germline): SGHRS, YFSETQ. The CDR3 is CASSLALGEEQPQHF. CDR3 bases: TGCGCCAGCAGCTTGGCCCTCGGGGAGGAACAGCCCCAGCATTTT.

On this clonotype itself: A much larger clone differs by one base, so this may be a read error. CDR3 loop: CASSSASNQPQYF. The CDR3 coding sequence is TGTGCCAGCAGCAGTGCTAGCAATCAGCCCCAGTATTTT. The gene calls are TRBV12-3 or TRBV12-4 and TRBJ1-5; D might be TRBD2 (5 bases). The J call could be wrong; TRBJ2-3 is a better fit for the DNA end. The CDR3 consists of 13 residues.

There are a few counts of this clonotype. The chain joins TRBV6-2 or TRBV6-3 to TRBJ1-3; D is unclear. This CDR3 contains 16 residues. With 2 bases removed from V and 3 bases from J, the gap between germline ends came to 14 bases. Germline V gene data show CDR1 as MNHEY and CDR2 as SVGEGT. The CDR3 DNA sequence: TGTGCCAGCAGTTACCGAGATGTAGGTGTTGGAAACACCATATATTTT. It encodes CASSYRDVGVGNTIYF.

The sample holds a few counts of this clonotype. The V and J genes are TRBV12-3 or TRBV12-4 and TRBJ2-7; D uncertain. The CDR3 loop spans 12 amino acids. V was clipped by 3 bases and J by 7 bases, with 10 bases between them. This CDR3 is CASSLKIGEQYV. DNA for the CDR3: TGTGCCAGCAGTTTGAAAATTGGGGAGCAGTACGTC.